The clone carrying this T cell receptor beta chain was seen many times. TCRdb analysed the 5' RACE reads with MiXCR anew, one entry per CDR3 protein. The sample includes approximately 500,000 distinct CDR3 sequences, around 27% seen only once; the top ten take approximately 12%. The sample originates from a study of T-cell memory formation after mild COVID-19. Germline assignment: CDR1 LNHNV and CDR2 YYDKDF (reference sequence). V dropped 0 bases and J dropped 13 bases, with 13 bases sitting between them. The CDR3 has 13 amino acids. The chain carries TRBV15 and TRBJ2-1, with D maybe TRBD2 (7 bases). Sample: PBMCs or a T cell subset sorted from them (not recorded which). This TCR was recovered from an adult woman who had mild COVID-19 (a few samples of this study predate the infection). Cell type and time point are not known. The CDR3: CATSRDQGGAQFF. CDR3 DNA: TGTGCCACCAGCAGAGATCAAGGGGGGGCCCAGTTCTTC.